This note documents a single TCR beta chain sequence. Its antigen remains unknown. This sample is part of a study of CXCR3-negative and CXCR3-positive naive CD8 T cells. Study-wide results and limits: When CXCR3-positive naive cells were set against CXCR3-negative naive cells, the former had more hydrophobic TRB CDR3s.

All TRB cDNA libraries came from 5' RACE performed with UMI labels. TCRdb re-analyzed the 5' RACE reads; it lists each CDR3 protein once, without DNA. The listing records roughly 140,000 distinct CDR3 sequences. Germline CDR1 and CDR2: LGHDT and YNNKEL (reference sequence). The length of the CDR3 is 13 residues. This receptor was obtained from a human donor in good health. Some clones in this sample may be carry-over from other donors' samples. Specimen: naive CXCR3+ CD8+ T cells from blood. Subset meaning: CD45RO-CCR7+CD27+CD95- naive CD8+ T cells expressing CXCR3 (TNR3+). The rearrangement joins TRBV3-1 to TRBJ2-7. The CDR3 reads CASSQHMAYEQYF.